This T cell receptor beta chain was documented in a study of blood T cell repertoires in COVID-19 (dated by TCRdb to about 2020). About the full investigation: Samples covering the acute and convalescent phases of COVID-19 were provided by collaborators in the United States, Italy and Spain. Where HLA class I and class II types were available, the types were taken from metadata supplied by the sample provider, not from assay-based typing. Sample metadata almost always included a de-identified subject ID, COVID-19 status, age in years and sex. The repertoires were made available in a free public database intended to serve as a resource for research on the immune response to SARS-CoV-2. Samples were obtained from the ongoing ImmuneRACE study (first 160 participants) and from about 1,300 subjects provided by 6 global collaborators. The material from the prospective study consisted of cDNA or gDNA derived from T cells, B-cell-depleted T cells, or PBMCs. The dataset comprised deeply sampled blood TCRbeta repertoires from subjects exposed to, actively infected with, or recovered from COVID-19. What the study reported, not specific to this receptor: The quantity of clinical and demographic metadata differed by source and by participant and was supplied without curation.

Collaborating institutions collected whole blood in K2EDTA tubes following their own protocols. For TCRbeta analysis, collaborator samples were shipped as frozen whole blood, as isolated PBMCs, or as DNA extracted from either sample type. In regard to this clone: The target of this receptor is not known. One base away there is no much larger clone; base qualities are not given.

The immunoSEQ Assay, a bias-controlled multiplex PCR, was used to amplify TCRbeta CDR3 regions from genomic DNA. Per the authors' processing: Within the assay, amplification of reference gene primers was used to estimate how many nucleated cells each sample contained. To quantify the absolute abundance of each unique TCRbeta CDR3 rearrangement, sequence reads were collapsed and filtered. Productive Simpson clonality was computed per sample as the square root of Simpson's diversity index over productive rearrangements. TCRdb retrieved this table from immuneACCESS and kept in-frame rearrangements only. Not all clones are present; in checked studies, unresolved V genes account for under half, and no reason is known for the remainder. V and J calls and clone size are copied from that table; D and trimming were computed from the DNA. For this sample there are about 150,000 clones; about 89% appear just once. The ten largest clones take up over 2.5% of the sample.

From the cysteine through the phenylalanine, the CDR3 covers 12 amino acids. The read is trimmed to its CDR3 DNA, 36 bases read in frame from base 1. The V end gives up 9 bases and the J end 7 bases, leaving 7 bases in the junction not matched to a gene. Based on the germline V gene, the CDR1 and CDR2 sequences are KGHDR and SFDVKD. Sequenced input: peripheral blood. The TCR sequence derives from a man aged 60 to 69 with active or convalescent COVID-19. Recombination connected TRBV24-1 to TRBJ1-1; TRBD1 fits 7 bases in the junction. The CDR3 here reads CATASGDSEAFF. The DNA sequence is TGTGCCACCGCCTCTGGGGACAGTGAAGCTTTCTTT.